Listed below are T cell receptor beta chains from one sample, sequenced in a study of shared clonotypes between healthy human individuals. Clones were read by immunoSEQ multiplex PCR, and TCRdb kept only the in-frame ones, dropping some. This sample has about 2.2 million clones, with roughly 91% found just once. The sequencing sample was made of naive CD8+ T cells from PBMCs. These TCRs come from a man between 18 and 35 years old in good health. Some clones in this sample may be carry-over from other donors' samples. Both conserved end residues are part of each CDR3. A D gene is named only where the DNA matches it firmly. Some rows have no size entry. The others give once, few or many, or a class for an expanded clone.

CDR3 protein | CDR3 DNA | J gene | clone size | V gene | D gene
CASGTSGYNEQFF | TGTGCCAGCGGGACTAGCGGGTACAATGAGCAGTTCTTC | TRBJ2-1 | - | TRBV28 | TRBD2
CASSFLNEQYF | TGTGCCAGCAGTTTTCTTAACGAGCAGTACTTC | TRBJ2-7 | - | TRBV28 | -
CASSSNSEKLFF | TGTGCCAGCAGCTCAAACAGTGAAAAACTGTTTTTT | TRBJ1-4 | - | TRBV13 | -
CASSHPTTGQETQYF | TGTGCCAGCAGCCACCCAACAACGGGTCAAGAGACCCAGTACTTC | TRBJ2-5 | - | TRBV14 | -
CASSLGLAGELFF | TGTGCCAGCAGCCTGGGACTAGCCGGGGAGCTGTTTTTT | TRBJ2-2 | - | TRBV7-9 | TRBD2
CATSRDYPGGDNYGYTF | TGTGCCACCAGCAGAGATTACCCAGGGGGCGACAACTATGGCTACACCTTC | TRBJ1-2 | - | TRBV15 | TRBD1
CASSFGGDYEQYF | TGTGCCAGCAGTTTCGGGGGGGACTACGAGCAGTACTTC | TRBJ2-7 | - | TRBV28 | TRBD2
CASSSGGILNYGYTF | TGTGCCAGCAGCTCCGGAGGGATTCTAAACTATGGCTACACCTTC | TRBJ1-2 | - | TRBV7-9 | -
CASSFPLGEASNEQFF | TGTGCCAGCAGCTTTCCCTTGGGGGAGGCATCCAATGAGCAGTTCTTC | TRBJ2-1 | - | TRBV9 | -
CASSQSDGDDTQYF | TGTGCCAGCAGCCAATCGGACGGGGACGATACGCAGTATTTT | TRBJ2-3 | - | TRBV14 | -
CASSMGLLSYTDTQYF | TGTGCCAGCAGTATGGGGCTCCTTTCCTACACAGATACGCAGTATTTT | TRBJ2-3 | - | TRBV25-1 | -
CASSFTGFDEQYF | TGTGCCAGCAGCTTCACAGGGTTCGACGAGCAGTACTTC | TRBJ2-7 | - | TRBV27 | -
CASSLGETSVQETQYF | TGTGCCAGCAGCTTAGGGGAAACTAGTGTGCAAGAGACCCAGTACTTC | TRBJ2-5 | - | TRBV11-2 | -
CAIRVNEQFF | TGTGCCATCAGGGTCAATGAGCAGTTCTTC | TRBJ2-1 | - | TRBV2 | -
CASSPGLGWTF | TGTGCCAGCAGCCCAGGTCTTGGCTGGACCTTC | TRBJ1-2 | once | TRBV7-9 | -
CASSIRDRGHSDTQYF | TGTGCCAGTAGTATAAGGGACAGGGGGCATTCAGATACGCAGTATTTT | TRBJ2-3 | - | TRBV19 | TRBD1
CSVRGNTEAFF | TGCAGCGTGAGGGGTAACACTGAAGCTTTCTTT | TRBJ1-1 | - | TRBV29-1 | -
CASSLGTQETQYF | TGTGCCAGCAGCTTAGGGACCCAAGAGACCCAGTACTTC | TRBJ2-5 | - | TRBV11-2 | -
CASTGASTDFEQFF | TGTGCCTCAACCGGGGCTAGCACCGATTTTGAGCAGTTCTTC | TRBJ2-1 | - | TRBV27 | -
CASSLTLRGYEQYF | TGTGCCAGCAGCTTAACTCTCAGGGGCTACGAGCAGTACTTC | TRBJ2-7 | - | TRBV28 | -
CASSESTGVETQYF | TGTGCCAGCAGCGAATCAACAGGGGTGGAGACCCAGTACTTC | TRBJ2-5 | - | TRBV9 | TRBD1
CASSLTGTSRAGGTQYF | TGTGCCAGCAGCTTAACCGGGACTAGCCGCGCGGGAGGTACGCAGTATTTT | TRBJ2-3 | - | TRBV5-4 | TRBD2
CASSFQREGPDTGELFF | TGCGCCAGCAGCTTTCAGCGGGAGGGCCCAGACACCGGGGAGCTGTTTTTT | TRBJ2-2 | - | TRBV5-1 | TRBD2
CASSLGGGSTDTQYF | TGTGCCAGCAGCTTAGGTGGCGGGAGTACAGATACGCAGTATTTT | TRBJ2-3 | - | TRBV11-2 | TRBD2
CASSRGARPDTQYF | TGCGCCAGCAGCCGGGGAGCCCGCCCAGATACGCAGTATTTT | TRBJ2-3 | once | TRBV5-1 | -
CASSPSRQGTYEQYF | TGCGCCAGCAGCCCCTCGCGACAGGGAACGTACGAGCAGTACTTC | TRBJ2-7 | - | TRBV5-1 | TRBD1
CASSEAGKGRGYEQYF | TGTGCCAGCAGTGAAGCGGGTAAGGGGAGAGGGTACGAGCAGTACTTC | TRBJ2-7 | - | TRBV6-1 | -
CASSQKASSTGELFF | TGTGCCAGCAGCCAAAAGGCCTCGAGCACCGGGGAGCTGTTTTTT | TRBJ2-2 | - | TRBV4-2 | -
CSVGRTSGMPSEQYF | TGCAGCGTTGGACGGACTAGCGGGATGCCTTCCGAGCAGTACTTC | TRBJ2-7 | - | TRBV29-1 | TRBD2
CASSPRRTGAQETQYF | TGTGCCAGCAGCCCCCGAAGGACGGGGGCCCAAGAGACCCAGTACTTC | TRBJ2-5 | - | TRBV7-7 | -
CASTGGTEAFF | TGCGCCAGCACAGGGGGCACTGAAGCTTTCTTT | TRBJ1-1 | few | TRBV5-1 | TRBD1
CASSEGTGNYEQYF | TGTGCCAGCAGTGAAGGGACAGGAAACTACGAGCAGTACTTC | TRBJ2-7 | - | TRBV2 | TRBD1
CASRWTGGLVAGELFF | TGTGCCAGCAGATGGACAGGGGGCTTAGTAGCCGGGGAGCTGTTTTTT | TRBJ2-2 | - | TRBV27 | TRBD1
CASSARGAVYNEQFF | TGTGCCAGCAGTGCCCGAGGCGCGGTCTACAATGAGCAGTTCTTC | TRBJ2-1 | - | TRBV6-1 | -
CASSLRSNQPQHF | TGTGCCAGCAGCCTAAGAAGCAATCAGCCCCAGCATTTT | TRBJ1-5 | - | TRBV27 | -
CASSRIAGGTDEQYF | TGTGCCAGCAGTCGTATAGCGGGAGGAACGGACGAGCAGTACTTC | TRBJ2-7 | - | TRBV27 | TRBD2
CASRGDRGGVETQYF | TGCGCCAGCAGGGGGGACAGGGGCGGCGTAGAGACCCAGTACTTC | TRBJ2-5 | once | TRBV10-2 | TRBD1
CASSLGKTGGNGYTF | TGTGCCAGCAGCCTTGGGAAGACAGGGGGCAATGGCTACACCTTC | TRBJ1-2 | few | TRBV6-6 | TRBD1
CASSRPGDTGELFF | TGTGCCAGCAGTCGACCGGGAGACACCGGGGAGCTGTTTTTT | TRBJ2-2 | - | TRBV28 | -
CASSPRGGGTKNIQYF | TGTGCCAGCAGCCCACGGGGGGGTGGGACCAAAAACATTCAGTACTTC | TRBJ2-4 | - | TRBV9 | TRBD2
CASSLRGYHTGELFF | TGTGCCAGCAGCTTACGGGGGTATCACACCGGGGAGCTGTTTTTT | TRBJ2-2 | - | TRBV7-3 | -
CASSQGQFPSYGYTF | TGCGCCAGCAGCCAAGGGCAGTTCCCCTCCTATGGCTACACCTTC | TRBJ1-2 | - | TRBV4-1 | -
CASSYRISNQPQHF | TGTGCCAGCAGTTACAGGATTAGCAATCAGCCCCAGCATTTT | TRBJ1-5 | - | TRBV6-6 | -
CASSYSVYNEQFF | TGTGCCAGCAGTTACAGCGTCTACAATGAGCAGTTCTTC | TRBJ2-1 | - | TRBV6-5 | -
CASSLLPAGGPTPRTDTQYF | TGTGCCAGCAGCTTGTTACCAGCGGGAGGGCCTACCCCTCGGACAGATACGCAGTATTTT | TRBJ2-3 | - | TRBV5-5 | TRBD2
CASRESGQGQLGFSGNTIYF | TGTGCCAGCAGGGAATCCGGTCAGGGACAGCTTGGCTTCTCTGGAAACACCATATATTTT | TRBJ1-3 | - | TRBV6-1 | TRBD1
CASSSDRGGETQYF | TGTGCCAGCAGTTCAGACAGGGGTGGAGAGACCCAGTACTTC | TRBJ2-5 | - | TRBV6-6 | TRBD1
CAISREREQYF | TGTGCCATCAGTCGGGAGAGGGAGCAGTACTTC | TRBJ2-7 | - | TRBV10-3 | -